The 20 T cell receptor beta chains below come from one sample, sequenced in a study of control samples from healthy donors and cancer patients. Sequencing was performed with immunoSEQ multiplex PCR; in TCRdb, only in-frame clones are kept and a portion is missing. The sample has 150,000 to 200,000 clones, approximately 94% seen once. Sequencing used blood. Receptors originate from a young woman in good health.

This clone was counted once. The chain links TRBV7-8 to TRBJ2-1, with 9 positions matching TRBD2. Trimming removed 5 bases from V and 2 bases from J; junction bases left unmatched: 16. The germline gives CDR1 SGHVS, CDR2 FQNEAQ. This CDR3 spans 19 amino acids. In DNA, the CDR3 is TGTGCCAGCAGCCCCGATCGCGGGGTAGCGGGGGTCGCCTACAATGAGCAGTTCTTC. Amino acids: CASSPDRGVAGVAYNEQFF.

In its sample, this clone was seen once. The chain joins TRBV11-1 to TRBJ2-7, with D hard to call. Germline-derived CDR1 and CDR2 are SGHAT and FQDESV (reference sequence). V lost 2 bases and J 2 bases, leaving 4 bases between the germline ends. The CDR3 runs to 12 residues. The DNA for the CDR3 is TGTGCCAGCAGCTTATCGGCCTACGAGCAGTACTTC. Translating it yields CASSLSAYEQYF.

This sequence joins TRBV6-5 and TRBJ1-2; D gene uncertain. Trimming shortened V by 6 bases and J by 8 bases, and 22 bases separated the two germline ends. This CDR3 is 15 amino acids long. Germline CDR1 is MNHEY and CDR2 is SVGAGI. The CDR3 loop reads CASSRDGLKGSGYTF. CDR3 bases: TGTGCCAGCAGCCGGGATGGACTCAAAGGTTCCGGCTACACCTTC.

This chain joins TRBV5-1 and TRBJ2-7, with D perhaps TRBD1 (5 bases). This CDR3 contains 14 residues. Germline-derived CDR1 and CDR2 are SGHRS and YFSETQ. V shed 4 bases and J shed 5 bases, with 16 bases lying between them. The chain's CDR3 is CASSQTDGYDEQYF. The CDR3 DNA reads TGCGCCAGCAGCCAGACAGACGGGTATGACGAGCAGTACTTC.

The chain uses TRBV10-3 and TRBJ2-2, with a weak D call TRBD1 (6 bases). Per the germline V gene, CDR1 is ENHRY and CDR2 is SYGVKD. V was clipped by 5 bases and J by 7 bases, with 11 bases between them. The CDR3 runs 13 residues. CDR3 in amino acids: CAISPGESGELFF. The CDR3 DNA sequence: TGTGCCATCAGTCCAGGGGAGAGCGGGGAGCTGTTTTTT.

The gene calls are TRBV7-6 and TRBJ1-2; 9 nucleotides match TRBD1. V trimming: 0 bases; J trimming: 2 bases; junction bases outside the gene matches: 1. The germline V gene encodes CDR1 SGHVS and CDR2 FNYEAQ. CDR3 length: 15 residues. CDR3 protein: CASSLAGTGNYGYTF. The CDR3 nucleotides read TGTGCCAGCAGCTTAGCGGGGACAGGGAACTATGGCTACACCTTC.

The gene calls are TRBV7-6 and TRBJ2-3; the match to TRBD1 covers 10 bases. Unmatched junction bases numbered 10, after V lost 5 bases and J lost 2 bases. This CDR3 spans 17 amino acids. CDR1 is SGHVS and CDR2 is FNYEAQ in the germline V gene. CDR3 residues: CASSEDRGVSFTDTQYF. The DNA of the CDR3 is TGTGCCAGCAGCGAGGACAGGGGGGTGTCGTTCACAGATACGCAGTATTTT.

The chain is built from TRBV7-2 and TRBJ1-1; D unclear. Trimming shortened V by 1 base and J by 1 base, and 4 bases separated the two germline ends. The CDR3 loop spans 13 amino acids. Germline V gene sequence: CDR1 SGHTA, CDR2 FQGNSA. The DNA for the CDR3 is TGTGCCAGCAGCTTAGGACAGAACACTGAAGCTTTCTTT. This translates into CASSLGQNTEAFF.

J is TRBJ1-1 and V is TRBV6-2 or TRBV6-3; D is perhaps TRBD1 (5 bases). CDR1 is MNHEY and CDR2 is SVGEGT in the germline V gene. The ends were cut back, 4 bases at V and 8 bases at J, with 17 bases in the middle. CDR3 length: 14 amino acids. CDR3 loop: CASSWGIRTAEAFF. CDR3 bases: TGTGCCAGCAGTTGGGGGATCCGGACGGCAGAAGCTTTCTTT.

V is TRBV7-2 and J is TRBJ1-5, with D possibly matching TRBD1 (5 bases). The CDR3 is 16 residues long. In germline, CDR1 is SGHTA, CDR2 FQGNSA. Trimming took 5 bases from V and 7 from J, leaving 21 bases between them. The DNA of the CDR3 is TGTGCCAGCAGCGTCTCATTACAGGAAGCCTACCAGCCCCAGCATTTT. It encodes CASSVSLQEAYQPQHF.

V is TRBV7-2 and J is TRBJ1-1, with D perhaps matching TRBD1 (5 bases). The CDR3 contains 15 residues. V was pared by 1 base and J by 0 bases, with 9 bases between. Germline V gene sequence: CDR1 SGHTA, CDR2 FQGNSA. The CDR3 nucleotides read TGTGCCAGCAGCTTAGGGTCAGGGTTGAACACTGAAGCTTTCTTT. The encoded protein is CASSLGSGLNTEAFF.

The rearrangement uses TRBV2 and TRBJ1-1; D may be TRBD1 (6 bases). The CDR3 is made up of 15 amino acids. V was cut by 8 bases and J by 2 bases, with 18 bases left in between. Germline CDR1 reads SNHLY; CDR2 reads FYNNEI. In nucleotides, the CDR3 is TGTGCCAGCGGGGGGGCCGGACTCCGCAACACTGAAGCTTTCTTT. Amino acid sequence: CASGGAGLRNTEAFF.

The chain is built from TRBV4-1 and TRBJ1-3; TRBD1 aligns across 10 bases. Per the germline V gene, CDR1 is MGHRA and CDR2 is YSYEKL. The CDR3 is made up of 17 amino acids. V lost 4 bases, J lost 7 bases, and 13 bases stayed unmatched. The CDR3 protein is CASSRPTGGSNWNTIYF. DNA for the CDR3: TGCGCCAGCAGCCGTCCGACAGGGGGCTCAAATTGGAACACCATATATTTT.

This clone was recorded only once. V and J are TRBV7-2 and TRBJ2-1; D uncertain. The V end was cut by 0 bases, the J end by 1 base, with 7 bases between. The germline gives CDR1 SGHTA, CDR2 FQGNSA. The CDR3 extends over 15 amino acids. This chain's CDR3 is CASSLANPSYNEQFF. CDR3 in DNA: TGTGCCAGCAGCTTAGCTAACCCTTCCTACAATGAGCAGTTCTTC.

This chain connects TRBV7-9 to TRBJ1-1, with D unresolved. V dropped 2 bases and J dropped 4 bases, with 8 bases sitting between them. Germline loops: CDR1 SEHNR, CDR2 FQNEAQ (reference sequence). The CDR3 is made up of 13 amino acids. The CDR3 bases are TGTGCCAGCAGCTTATATTTGGGCACTGAAGCTTTCTTT. Translating it yields CASSLYLGTEAFF.

This clone was seen only once. The chain combines TRBV5-1 with TRBJ2-1; D call uncertain. V lost 2 bases, J lost 10 bases, and 10 bases lay in between. CDR1 and CDR2 from the germline V gene are SGHRS and YFSETQ. The CDR3 spans 12 residues. As DNA, the CDR3 is TGCGCCAGCAGCTTCGACTCCCTGGAGCAGTTCTTC. Protein product: CASSFDSLEQFF.

The V call is TRBV9, the J call TRBJ1-2; 7 bases fit TRBD1. J was trimmed by 3 bases and V by 4 bases; bases with no gene match: 6. This CDR3 is built from 14 residues. Germline loops: CDR1 SGDLS, CDR2 YYNGEE. DNA of the CDR3: TGTGCCAGCAGCTCCCGACAGGGACACTATGGCTACACCTTC. Amino acids: CASSSRQGHYGYTF.

This clone was seen only once. This chain uses TRBV11-3 with TRBJ2-5; TRBD1 matches at 7 bases. The CDR3 totals 15 residues. The V segment lost 2 bases and the J segment 2 bases; nucleotides outside the gene matches: 5. CDR1 and CDR2 from the germline V gene are SGHNT and YENEEA. CDR3 nucleotides: TGTGCCAGCAGCTTAATACCGGGACAGCAAGAGACCCAGTACTTC. It encodes CASSLIPGQQETQYF.

This chain joins TRBV7-3 and TRBJ2-4; 8 bases match TRBD2. The trim removed 5 bases at V and 0 bases at J, leaving 3 bases unmatched. This CDR3 is built from 15 residues. Germline assignment: CDR1 SGHTA and CDR2 FQGTGA. The CDR3 here is CASSRGGLAKNIQYF. The CDR3 DNA sequence: TGTGCCAGCAGCCGGGGGGGCCTAGCCAAAAACATTCAGTACTTC. Based on the CDR3 plus reference TRBV7-3 and TRBJ2-4, the full variable domain is GAGVSQTPSNKVTEKGKYVELRCDPISGHTALYWYRQSLGQGPEFLIYFQGTGAADDSGLPNDRFFAVRPEGSVSTLKIQRTERGDSAVYLCASSRGGLAKNIQYFGAGTRLSVL.

This clone was seen once. The rearrangement joins TRBV12-3 or TRBV12-4 to TRBJ1-2; no reliable D call. The CDR3 runs 13 residues. V was pared by 5 bases and J by 8 bases, with 15 bases between. CDR3 protein: CASSGWVVRGYTF. In DNA, the CDR3 is TGTGCCAGCAGTGGGTGGGTGGTAAGGGGCTACACCTTC.